This record looks at one T cell receptor beta chain sequence and its context. The source of the sample is a study of blood T cell repertoires in COVID-19. For the study at large: Some COVID-19 samples were acute and others convalescent; all came from the United States, Italy and Spain. PBMCs, B-cell-depleted T cells, or T cells were the source of the cDNA or gDNA that made up the material.

Trimming took 3 bases from V and 6 from J, leaving 5 bases between them. Germline V gene sequence: CDR1 MDHEN, CDR2 SYDVKM. The CDR3 has 11 amino acids. Authors' methods: Reference gene primer amplification yielded estimated nucleated cell counts. Only in-frame clones appear in the TCRdb table, and some are missing; sequencing was by immunoSEQ multiplex PCR. V, J and clone size reflect that table, while D and trimming were determined from the DNA. Seen here are about 370,000 clones, nearly 90% observed once, and the top ten hold roughly 6.8%. The chain combines TRBV28 with TRBJ1-2; unclear D gene. Sequenced input: peripheral blood. The receptor comes from a man aged 18 to 30 with active or convalescent COVID-19. In nucleotides, the CDR3 is TGTGCCAGCAGTTTTACTGATGGCTACACCTTC. Translating it yields CASSFTDGYTF.